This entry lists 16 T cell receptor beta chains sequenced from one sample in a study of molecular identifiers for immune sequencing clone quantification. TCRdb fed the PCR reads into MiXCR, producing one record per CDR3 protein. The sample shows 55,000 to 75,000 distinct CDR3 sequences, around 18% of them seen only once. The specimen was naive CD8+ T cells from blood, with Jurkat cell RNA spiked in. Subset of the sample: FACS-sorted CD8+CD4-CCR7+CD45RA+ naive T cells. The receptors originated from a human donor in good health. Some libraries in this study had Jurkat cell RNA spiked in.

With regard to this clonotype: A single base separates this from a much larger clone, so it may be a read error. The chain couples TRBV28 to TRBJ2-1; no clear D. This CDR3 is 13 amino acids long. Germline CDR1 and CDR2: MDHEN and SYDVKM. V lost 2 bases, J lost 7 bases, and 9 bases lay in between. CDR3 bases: TGTGCCAGCAGTTTAGAGGTTTTGAATGAGCAGTTCTTC. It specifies CASSLEVLNEQFF. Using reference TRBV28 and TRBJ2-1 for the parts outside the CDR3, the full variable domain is DVKVTQSSRYLVKRTGEKVFLECVQDMDHENMFWYRQDPGLGLRLIYFSYDVKMKEKGDIPEGYSVSREKKERFSLILESASTNQTSMYLCASSLEVLNEQFFGPGTRLTVL.

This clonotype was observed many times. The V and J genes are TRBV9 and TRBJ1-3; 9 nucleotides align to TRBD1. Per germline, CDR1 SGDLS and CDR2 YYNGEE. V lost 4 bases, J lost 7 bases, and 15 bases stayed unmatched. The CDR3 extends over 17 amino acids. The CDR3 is CASSTHTDNTGGNTIYF. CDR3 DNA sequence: TGTGCCAGCAGCACTCATACTGACAATACAGGGGGCAACACCATATATTTT.

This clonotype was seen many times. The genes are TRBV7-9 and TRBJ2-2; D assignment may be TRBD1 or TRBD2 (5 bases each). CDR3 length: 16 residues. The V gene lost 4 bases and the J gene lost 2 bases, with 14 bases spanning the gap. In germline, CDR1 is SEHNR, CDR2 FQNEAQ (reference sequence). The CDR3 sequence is CASSSLRGVNTGELFF. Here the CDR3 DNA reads TGTGCCAGCAGCTCTTTGAGGGGCGTAAACACCGGGGAGCTGTTTTTT.

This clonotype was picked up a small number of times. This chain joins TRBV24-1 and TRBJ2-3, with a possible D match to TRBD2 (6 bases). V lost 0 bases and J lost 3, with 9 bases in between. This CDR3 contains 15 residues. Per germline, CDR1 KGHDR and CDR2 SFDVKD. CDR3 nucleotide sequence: TGTGCCACCAGTGATTTGGGTGGAGGGACAGATACGCAGTATTTT. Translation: CATSDLGGGTDTQYF.

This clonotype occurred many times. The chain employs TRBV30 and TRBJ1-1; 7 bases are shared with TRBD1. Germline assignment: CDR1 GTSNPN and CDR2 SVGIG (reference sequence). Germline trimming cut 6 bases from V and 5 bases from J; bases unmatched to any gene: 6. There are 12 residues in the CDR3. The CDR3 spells CACQGVRTEAFF. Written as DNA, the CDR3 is TGTGCCTGTCAGGGGGTAAGGACTGAAGCTTTCTTT.

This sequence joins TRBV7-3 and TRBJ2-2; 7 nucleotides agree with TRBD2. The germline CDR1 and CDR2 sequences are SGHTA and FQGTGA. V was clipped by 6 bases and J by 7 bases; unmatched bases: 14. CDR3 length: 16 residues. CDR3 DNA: TGTGCCAGCAGTTTCTCCAGCGGGAAAATGGGCGGGGAGCTGTTTTTT. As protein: CASSFSSGKMGGELFF.

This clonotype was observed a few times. The CDR3 reads CASSSHRGVETQYF. In DNA form, the CDR3 reads TGTGCCAGCAGCTCCCACCGAGGGGTAGAGACCCAGTACTTC. The V and J genes are TRBV11-2 and TRBJ2-5; D is possibly TRBD1 or TRBD2 (5 bases each). CDR3 length: 14 amino acids. Germline loops: CDR1 SGHAT, CDR2 FQNNGV. With 4 bases removed from V and 4 bases from J, the gap between germline ends came to 13 bases.

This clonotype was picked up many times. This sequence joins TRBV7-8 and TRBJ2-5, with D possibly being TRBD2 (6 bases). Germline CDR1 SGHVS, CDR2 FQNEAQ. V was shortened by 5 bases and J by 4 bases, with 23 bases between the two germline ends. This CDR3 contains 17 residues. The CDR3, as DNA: TGTGCCAGCAGCCCTTTTGTAGGGCGGGAATGGGGAGAGACCCAGTACTTC. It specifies CASSPFVGREWGETQYF. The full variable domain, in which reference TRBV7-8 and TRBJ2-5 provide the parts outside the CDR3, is GAGVSQSPRYKVAKRGQDVALRCDPISGHVSLFWYQQALGQGPEFLTYFQNEAQLDKSGLPSDRFFAERPEGSVSTLKIQRTQQEDSAVYLCASSPFVGREWGETQYFGPGTRLLVL.

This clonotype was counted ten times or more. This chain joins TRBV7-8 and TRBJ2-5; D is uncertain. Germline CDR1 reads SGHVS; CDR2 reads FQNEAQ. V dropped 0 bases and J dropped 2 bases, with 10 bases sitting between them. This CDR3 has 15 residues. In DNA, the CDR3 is TGTGCCAGCAGCTTAGCGGTGCTGGGACAAGAGACCCAGTACTTC. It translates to CASSLAVLGQETQYF.

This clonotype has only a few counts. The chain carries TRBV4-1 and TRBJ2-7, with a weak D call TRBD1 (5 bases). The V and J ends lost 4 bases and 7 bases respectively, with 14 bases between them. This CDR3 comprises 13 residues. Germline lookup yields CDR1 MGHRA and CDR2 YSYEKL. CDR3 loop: CASSPGFVGEQYF. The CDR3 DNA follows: TGCGCCAGCAGCCCAGGGTTCGTTGGAGAGCAGTACTTC.

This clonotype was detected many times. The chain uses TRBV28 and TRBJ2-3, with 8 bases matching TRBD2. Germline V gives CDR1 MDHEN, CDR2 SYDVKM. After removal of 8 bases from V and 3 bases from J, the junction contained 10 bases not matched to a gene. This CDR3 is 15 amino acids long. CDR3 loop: CASRITQRETDTQYF. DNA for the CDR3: TGTGCCAGCCGGATTACGCAGCGGGAGACAGATACGCAGTATTTT.

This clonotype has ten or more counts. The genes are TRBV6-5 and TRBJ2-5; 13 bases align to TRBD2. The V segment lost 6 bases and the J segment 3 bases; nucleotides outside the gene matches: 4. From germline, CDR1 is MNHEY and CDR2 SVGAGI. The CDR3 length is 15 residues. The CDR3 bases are TGTGCCAGCAGGACGACTAGCGGGAGGAAAGAGACCCAGTACTTC. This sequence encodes CASRTTSGRKETQYF.

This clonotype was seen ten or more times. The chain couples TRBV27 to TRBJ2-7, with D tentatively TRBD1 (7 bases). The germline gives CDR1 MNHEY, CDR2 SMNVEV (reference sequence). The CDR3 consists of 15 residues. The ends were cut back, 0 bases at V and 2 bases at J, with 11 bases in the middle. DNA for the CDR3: TGTGCCAGCAGTTTATCGGCGGGACAGCCCTACGAGCAGTACTTC. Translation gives CASSLSAGQPYEQYF.

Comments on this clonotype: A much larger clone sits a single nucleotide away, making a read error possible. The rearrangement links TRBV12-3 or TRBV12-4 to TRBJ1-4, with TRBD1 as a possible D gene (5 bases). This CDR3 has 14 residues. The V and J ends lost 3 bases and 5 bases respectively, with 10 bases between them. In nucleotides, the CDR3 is TGTGCCAGCAGTTTTCAGGGCTTAAATGAAAAACTGTTTTTT. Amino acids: CASSFQGLNEKLFF.

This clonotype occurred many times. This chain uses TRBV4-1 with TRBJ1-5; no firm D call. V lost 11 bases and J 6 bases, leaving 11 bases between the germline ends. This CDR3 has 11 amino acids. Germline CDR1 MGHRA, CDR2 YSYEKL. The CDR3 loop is CAVGEGQPQHF. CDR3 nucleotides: TGCGCCGTTGGGGAAGGTCAGCCCCAGCATTTT.

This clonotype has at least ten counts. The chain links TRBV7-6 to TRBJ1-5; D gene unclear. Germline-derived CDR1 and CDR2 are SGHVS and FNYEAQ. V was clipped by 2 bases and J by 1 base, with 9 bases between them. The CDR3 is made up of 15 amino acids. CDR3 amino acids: CASSLTARSNQPQHF. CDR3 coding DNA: TGTGCCAGCAGCTTAACTGCGAGGAGCAATCAGCCCCAGCATTTT.